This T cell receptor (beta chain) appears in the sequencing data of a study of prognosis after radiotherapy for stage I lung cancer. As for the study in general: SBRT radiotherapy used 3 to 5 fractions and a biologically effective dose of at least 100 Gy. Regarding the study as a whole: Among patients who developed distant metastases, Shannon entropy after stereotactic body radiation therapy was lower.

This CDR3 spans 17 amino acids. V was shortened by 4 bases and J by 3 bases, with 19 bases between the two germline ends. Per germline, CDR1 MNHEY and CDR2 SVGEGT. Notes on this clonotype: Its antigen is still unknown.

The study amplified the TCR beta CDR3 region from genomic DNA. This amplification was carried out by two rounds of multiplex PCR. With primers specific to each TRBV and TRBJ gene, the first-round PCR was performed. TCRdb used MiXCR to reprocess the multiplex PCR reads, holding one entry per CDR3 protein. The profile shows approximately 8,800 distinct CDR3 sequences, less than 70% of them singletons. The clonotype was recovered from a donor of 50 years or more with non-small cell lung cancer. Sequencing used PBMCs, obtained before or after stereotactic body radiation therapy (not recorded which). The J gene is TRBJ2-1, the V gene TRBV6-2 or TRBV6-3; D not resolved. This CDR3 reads CASSSLVSRVLYNEQFF. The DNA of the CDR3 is TGTGCCAGCAGTTCCCTTGTGTCGAGAGTCCTCTACAATGAGCAGTTCTTC.